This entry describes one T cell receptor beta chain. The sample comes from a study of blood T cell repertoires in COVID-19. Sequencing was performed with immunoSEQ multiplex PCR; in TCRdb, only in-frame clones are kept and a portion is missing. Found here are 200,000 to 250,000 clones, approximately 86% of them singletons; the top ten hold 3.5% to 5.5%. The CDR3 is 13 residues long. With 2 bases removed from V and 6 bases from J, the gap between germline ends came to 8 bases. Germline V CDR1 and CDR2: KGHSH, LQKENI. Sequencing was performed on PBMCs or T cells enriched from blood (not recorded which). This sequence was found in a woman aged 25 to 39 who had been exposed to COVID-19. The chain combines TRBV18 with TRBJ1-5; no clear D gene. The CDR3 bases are TGTGCCAGCTCACCAGACTTCAGTCAGCCCCAGCATTTT. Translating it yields CASSPDFSQPQHF.